In its sample, the clone carrying this TCR beta chain was seen many times. This sample is drawn from a study of regulatory T cells in long-lasting Graves disease. The TCR beta library used iRepertoire HTBI primers with Arm-PCR amplification of CDR3. In TCRdb, the multiplex PCR reads were re-called with MiXCR into one record per CDR3 protein. The profile covers fewer than 500,000 distinct CDR3 sequences, with 15% to 20% appearing a single time and less than 15% taken by the ten largest. Time point indicated: newly diagnosed GD, antithyroid drugs for less than 3 months. Extracted RNA from PBMCs served as the source of the TCR library. This sample also appeared in a second study, on T cells in Graves' hyperthyroidism and ophthalmopathy.

The sequence derives from a man aged 35-49 years with Graves disease. The sample was peripheral blood mononuclear cells (PBMCs), taken at new diagnosis, from a patient treated with antithyroid drugs.

The CDR3, as DNA: TGTGCCAGCAGACCTACTAGCGGGAGGGCCTGGGAGACCCAGTACTTC. The encoded protein is CASRPTSGRAWETQYF. The V call is TRBV6-1, the J call TRBJ2-5; 13 bases align to TRBD2. The V gene end was trimmed by 6 bases and the J gene end by 5 bases; junction bases not matched to a gene: 9. CDR3 length: 16 amino acids. CDR1 is MNHNS, CDR2 SASEGT, per germline.